Given below is one T cell receptor beta chain in context. Its target antigen remains unknown. No clone much larger than this one lies a single base away; base qualities are absent. V loses 6 bases at its end and J loses 0 bases; junction bases beyond the gene matches: 6. Its CDR3 holds 16 amino acids, cysteine through phenylalanine. The sequence is cut down to CDR3 DNA, 48 bases in frame from base 1. CDR1 WSHSY and CDR2 SAAADI were looked up in the germline V gene. These data originate in a study of blood T cell repertoires in COVID-19 (dated by TCRdb to 2018 to 2021). Some background on the complete study: The collaborator samples originated in the United States, Italy and Spain and spanned the acute and convalescent phases of COVID-19. Deeply sampled blood TCRbeta repertoires from subjects exposed to, actively infected with, or recovered from COVID-19 were included in the dataset. The sample metadata nearly always contained a de-identified subject ID, COVID-19 status, age in years and sex. The samples were drawn from the first 160 participants of the ongoing ImmuneRACE study and from more than 1,000 subjects provided by 6 global collaborators. The material from the prospective study consisted of cDNA or gDNA derived from T cells, B-cell-depleted T cells, or PBMCs. The repertoires were released in a freely available public database intended as a resource for research on the immune response to SARS-CoV-2. Where available, HLA class I and class II types were obtained from metadata supplied by the sample provider rather than from assay-based typing. Overall study results and their limits: The quantity of clinical and demographic metadata differed by source and by participant and was supplied without curation.

The collaborating institutions used their own protocols to collect whole blood in K2EDTA tubes. For TCRbeta analysis, collaborators shipped samples as frozen whole blood, isolated PBMCs, or DNA extracted from either of those sample types. TCRbeta CDR3 regions were amplified from genomic DNA using the immunoSEQ Assay, a bias-controlled multiplex PCR. Regarding the original processing steps: Within the assay, amplification of reference gene primers was used to estimate how many nucleated cells each sample contained. Sequence reads were collapsed and filtered to measure the absolute abundance of every unique TCRbeta CDR3 rearrangement. For each sample, productive Simpson clonality was calculated as the square root of Simpson's diversity index across productive rearrangements. As stored in TCRdb, this immuneACCESS dataset retains in-frame rearrangements with V and J assigned. A fraction of the clones does not appear; measured against another copy, unresolved V genes explain less than half of the discrepancy, and the remainder lacks a known reason. That table gives V, J and clone size, and the DNA gave D and trimming. The sample records roughly 84,000 clones, 85% of which are singletons. The ten largest make up more than 15% of the sample.

The chain couples TRBV10-2 to TRBJ2-1, and 9 junctional nucleotides match TRBD2. This clonotype originated in a man older than 75 with active or convalescent COVID-19. Source material: peripheral blood. The sequence in DNA is TGCGCCAGCAGCATGGGACTAGCAAGCTCCTACAATGAGCAGTTCTTC. Its translation is CASSMGLASSYNEQFF.